These T cell receptor beta chains were read from a single sample in a study of OX40 agonist ivuxolimab in advanced cancers. Sequencing was performed with immunoSEQ multiplex PCR; in TCRdb, only in-frame clones are kept and a portion is missing. Among 80,000 to 100,000 clones, 80% to 90% were seen once, and the ten largest hold about 0.82%. The input for sequencing was CD4+ or CD8+ T cells sorted from blood, taken in a trial of the OX40 agonist ivuxolimab. The origin of the receptors is an adult with an advanced solid tumor such as melanoma, head and neck, liver or kidney cancer. Both conserved end residues are part of each CDR3. A D gene is named only where the DNA matches it firmly. Size tells how often a clone was seen (once, few, many) or the class of an expanded clone, and some rows leave it out.

j_gene	abundance	v_gene	d_gene	CDR3nt	CDR3aa
TRBJ2-1	NA	TRBV5-1	NA	TGCGCCAGCAGCCCTACAGGGATGGCGGAGAATGAGCAGTTCTTC	CASSPTGMAENEQFF
TRBJ2-7	NA	TRBV30	NA	TGTGCCTGGAGTAGGGATTACTACGAGCAGTACTTC	CAWSRDYYEQYF
TRBJ1-5	NA	TRBV28	NA	TGTGCCAGCAGTTTTGGGGTAGGGGGAAATAGCAATCAGCCCCAGCATTTT	CASSFGVGGNSNQPQHF
TRBJ1-2	NA	TRBV28	NA	TGTGCCAGCAGGTACAGGGCAGGGGGCTACACCTTC	CASRYRAGGYTF
TRBJ1-2	NA	TRBV28	NA	TGTGCCAGCGCCAGGCCCGGGGAGGGGGTCTATGGCTACACCTTC	CASARPGEGVYGYTF
TRBJ1-1	NA	TRBV18	NA	TGTGCCAGCTCACCAGGAGAAACGACGACTGAAGCTTTCTTT	CASSPGETTTEAFF
TRBJ2-3	NA	TRBV5-4	TRBD2	TGTGCCAGCAGCTTACTAGCGGGAGGACACACAGATACGCAGTATTTT	CASSLLAGGHTDTQYF
TRBJ2-2	NA	TRBV27	TRBD1	TGTGCCAGCAGTCCCTCGACAGGGTTTGTTGCCGGGGAGCTGTTTTTT	CASSPSTGFVAGELFF
TRBJ2-3	NA	TRBV5-1	NA	TGCGCCAGCAGCTCCTGGGGACCTAGCACAGATACGCAGTATTTT	CASSSWGPSTDTQYF
TRBJ1-3	NA	TRBV10-3	TRBD1	TGTGCCATCTCAACGGGACAGCTCTCTGGAAACACCATATATTTT	CAISTGQLSGNTIYF
TRBJ2-2	NA	TRBV19	TRBD2	TGTGCCAGTAGTATCTCTAGCGGAAGGAACACCGGGGAGCTGTTTTTT	CASSISSGRNTGELFF
TRBJ1-6	NA	TRBV27	NA	TGTGCCAGCAGTTCTCATAACATTTTCCTCGGTTCACCCCTCCACTTT	CASSSHNIFLGSPLHF
TRBJ2-6	NA	TRBV6-6	TRBD1	TGTGCCAGCATCCTAACAGGGGAGCCTGGGGCCAACGTCCTGACTTTC	CASILTGEPGANVLTF
TRBJ2-7	NA	TRBV2	TRBD1	TGTGCCAGCAGGAGGGACAGTTACGAGCAGTACTTC	CASRRDSYEQYF
TRBJ2-3	NA	TRBV5-6	TRBD1	TGTGCCAGCAGCTCGACAGGGTCCGATACGCAGTATTTT	CASSSTGSDTQYF
TRBJ1-2	NA	TRBV19	NA	TGTGCCAGTAAAAAATCTGTAACAGACTATGGCTACACCTTC	CASKKSVTDYGYTF
TRBJ2-1	NA	TRBV2	TRBD2	TGTGCCAGCAGAACTAGCGGGGGAGAGCAGTTCTTC	CASRTSGGEQFF
TRBJ1-1	NA	TRBV6-1	NA	TGTGCCAGCACTAATCTCGACAGATCCACTGAAGCTTTCTTT	CASTNLDRSTEAFF
TRBJ1-2	many	TRBV7-2	NA	TGTGCCAGCAGCCCAACCGGGACATTACACACCTATGGCTACACCTTC	CASSPTGTLHTYGYTF
TRBJ1-5	once	TRBV6-6	NA	TGTGCCAGCACGGGGAATAGCAATCAGCCCCAGCATTTT	CASTGNSNQPQHF
TRBJ2-5	NA	TRBV7-6	TRBD2	TGTGCCAGCAGCTTCGAAGCGGGAGAATGGGAGACCCAGTACTTC	CASSFEAGEWETQYF
TRBJ2-5	NA	TRBV25-1	TRBD2	TGTGCCAGCAGTCTAGCGGGAGGGCCAGAGACCCAGTACTTC	CASSLAGGPETQYF
TRBJ1-1	NA	TRBV7-6	NA	TGTGCCAGCAGCATCTCAACGGGGAACACTGAAGCTTTCTTT	CASSISTGNTEAFF
TRBJ2-1	NA	TRBV4-3	NA	TGCGCCAGCAGCCAATATAGCGACCCCATAGGAAATGAGCAGTTCTTC	CASSQYSDPIGNEQFF
TRBJ2-1	NA	TRBV18	NA	TGTGCCAGCTCACTTCAGACTAGTTTTAGGGTTGAGCAGTTCTTC	CASSLQTSFRVEQFF
TRBJ1-2	NA	TRBV5-1	NA	TGCGCCAGCAGCTTGAACAGGGCCTACCGCGGCTACACCTTC	CASSLNRAYRGYTF
TRBJ2-7	once	TRBV19	TRBD2	TGTGCCAGTAGCCTGGGACTAGCGGGATTCTACGAGCAGTACTTC	CASSLGLAGFYEQYF
TRBJ2-7	NA	TRBV6-5	TRBD2	TGTGCCAGCAGACGGACTAGCGGGCTCTACGAGCAGTACTTC	CASRRTSGLYEQYF
TRBJ1-2	NA	TRBV6-1	NA	TGTGCCAGCAGTGTCAACTCCCTGGCCTCAGGCTACACCTTC	CASSVNSLASGYTF
TRBJ2-1	NA	TRBV7-9	TRBD2	TGTGCCAGCAGTTTTCTAGCGGGGCAGCAGTTCTTC	CASSFLAGQQFF
TRBJ2-6	NA	TRBV27	NA	TGTGCCAGCAGTCCACAGGGTTCTGGGGCCAACGTCCTGACTTTC	CASSPQGSGANVLTF
TRBJ1-5	NA	TRBV7-8	NA	TGTGCCAGCAGCTTAAATAGGGATTGGCAGCCCCAGCATTTT	CASSLNRDWQPQHF
TRBJ1-1	NA	TRBV7-8	NA	TGTGCCAGCAGCTCCCGGGGGCGGCGGGCAGCTTTCTTT	CASSSRGRRAAFF
TRBJ2-5	NA	TRBV7-2	NA	TGTGCCAGCGCCGATATTAGCGGAAACCAAGAGACCCAGTACTTC	CASADISGNQETQYF
TRBJ2-3	NA	TRBV5-1	NA	TGCGCCAGCAGCCCGGACGGTATTAGCACAGATACGCAGTATTTT	CASSPDGISTDTQYF
TRBJ2-6	NA	TRBV9	TRBD2	TGTGCCAGCAGCGTAGAGTCGGGAGGTTACTCTGGGGCCAACGTCCTGACTTTC	CASSVESGGYSGANVLTF
TRBJ1-5	few	TRBV6-1	TRBD1	TGTGCCAGCAGGACAGGGGGGAGCAATCAGCCCCAGCATTTT	CASRTGGSNQPQHF
TRBJ1-5	NA	TRBV6-1	NA	TGTGCCAGCAGTTCGGACGGGATGAGCAATCAGCCCCAGCATTTT	CASSSDGMSNQPQHF
TRBJ2-1	NA	TRBV7-2	TRBD1	TGTGCCAGCAGCCCGCGGGACAGGGTCCATGAGCAGTTCTTC	CASSPRDRVHEQFF
TRBJ1-1	NA	TRBV4-2	NA	TGTGCCAGCAGCCAAGATCTACTTAACACTGAAGCTTTCTTT	CASSQDLLNTEAFF
TRBJ1-4	NA	TRBV5-1	NA	TGCGCCAGCAGCTTGCGCGGGATTGGCGAAAAACTGTTTTTT	CASSLRGIGEKLFF
TRBJ2-3	NA	TRBV27	NA	TGTGCCAGCAGTTTATGGCAGGGTGTCGCAGATACGCAGTATTTT	CASSLWQGVADTQYF